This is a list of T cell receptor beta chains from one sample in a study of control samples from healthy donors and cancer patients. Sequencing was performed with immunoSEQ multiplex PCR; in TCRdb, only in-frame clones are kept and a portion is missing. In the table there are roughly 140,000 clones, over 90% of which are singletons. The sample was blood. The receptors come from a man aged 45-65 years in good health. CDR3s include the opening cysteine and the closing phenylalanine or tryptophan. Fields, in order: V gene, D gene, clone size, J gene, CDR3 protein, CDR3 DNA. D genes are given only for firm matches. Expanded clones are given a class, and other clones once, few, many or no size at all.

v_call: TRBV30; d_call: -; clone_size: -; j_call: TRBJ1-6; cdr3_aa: CAPNGLGRQPPLHF; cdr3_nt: TGTGCCCCCAACGGCCTGGGACGCCAGCCCCCCCTCCACTTT
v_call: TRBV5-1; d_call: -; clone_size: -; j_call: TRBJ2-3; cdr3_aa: CASSLSALSTDTQYF; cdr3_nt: TGCGCCAGCAGCTTGTCCGCCCTTAGCACAGATACGCAGTATTTT
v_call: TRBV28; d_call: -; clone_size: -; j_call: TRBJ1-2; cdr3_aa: CATLQRLLGGYTF; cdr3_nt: TGTGCCACGCTACAGCGTTTGTTGGGAGGCTACACCTTC
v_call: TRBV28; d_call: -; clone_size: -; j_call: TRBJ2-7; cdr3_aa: CASSPILGGRYEQYF; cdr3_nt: TGTGCCAGCAGTCCGATCCTCGGGGGACGGTACGAGCAGTACTTC
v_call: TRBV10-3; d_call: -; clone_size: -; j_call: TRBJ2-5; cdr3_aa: CAISRTVQETQYF; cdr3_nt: TGTGCCATCAGTAGGACAGTCCAAGAGACCCAGTACTTC
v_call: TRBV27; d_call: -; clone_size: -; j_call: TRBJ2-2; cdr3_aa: CASSLSSRNTGELFF; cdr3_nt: TGTGCCAGCAGTTTATCTAGCAGGAACACCGGGGAGCTGTTTTTT
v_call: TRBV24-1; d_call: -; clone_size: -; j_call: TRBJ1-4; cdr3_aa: CATSDLGTGATNEKLFF; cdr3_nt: TGTGCCACCAGTGATTTGGGGACGGGGGCAACTAATGAAAAACTGTTTTTT
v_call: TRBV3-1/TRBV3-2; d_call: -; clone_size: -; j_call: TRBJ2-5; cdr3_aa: CASSRLQGGGETQYF; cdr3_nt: TGTGCCAGCAGCCGCCTCCAGGGAGGAGGCGAGACCCAGTACTTC
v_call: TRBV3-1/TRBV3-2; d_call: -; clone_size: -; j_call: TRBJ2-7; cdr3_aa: CASSQMDYYEQYF; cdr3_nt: TGTGCCAGCAGCCAAATGGACTACTACGAGCAGTACTTC
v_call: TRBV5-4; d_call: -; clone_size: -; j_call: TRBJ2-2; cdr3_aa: CASSLMGSVTGELFF; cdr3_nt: TGTGCCAGCAGCTTGATGGGATCGGTCACCGGGGAGCTGTTTTTT
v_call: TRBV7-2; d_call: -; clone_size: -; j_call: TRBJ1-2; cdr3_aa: CASSLAADLGDGYTF; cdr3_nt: TGTGCCAGCAGCTTAGCGGCGGACCTGGGAGATGGCTACACCTTC
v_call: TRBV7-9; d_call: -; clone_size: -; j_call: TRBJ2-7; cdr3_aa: CASSLPGEQYF; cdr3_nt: TGTGCCAGCAGCCTCCCAGGCGAGCAGTACTTC
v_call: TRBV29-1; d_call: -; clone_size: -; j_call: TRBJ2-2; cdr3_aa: CSVGRNGGELFF; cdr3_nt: TGCAGCGTTGGAAGGAACGGCGGGGAGCTGTTTTTT
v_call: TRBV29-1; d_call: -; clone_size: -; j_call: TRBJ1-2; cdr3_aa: CSAKGGVGYGYTF; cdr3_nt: TGCAGCGCCAAGGGGGGAGTAGGGTATGGCTACACCTTC
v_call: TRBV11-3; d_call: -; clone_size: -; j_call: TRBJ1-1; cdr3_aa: CASSRSSDTEAFF; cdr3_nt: TGTGCCAGCAGCAGGTCTAGCGACACTGAAGCTTTCTTT
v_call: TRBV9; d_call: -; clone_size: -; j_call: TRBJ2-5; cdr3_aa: CASSAPWGVETQYF; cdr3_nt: TGTGCCAGCAGCGCCCCGTGGGGGGTGGAGACCCAGTACTTC
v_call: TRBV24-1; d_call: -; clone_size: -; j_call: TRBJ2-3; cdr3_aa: CATKGPTDTQYF; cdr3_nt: TGTGCCACGAAGGGGCCCACAGATACGCAGTATTTT
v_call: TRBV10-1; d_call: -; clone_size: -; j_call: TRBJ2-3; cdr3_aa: CASSRDNRDTQYF; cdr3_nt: TGCGCCAGCAGTCGGGACAACCGGGATACGCAGTATTTT
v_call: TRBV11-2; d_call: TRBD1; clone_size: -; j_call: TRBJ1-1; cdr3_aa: CASSSGQGQAFF; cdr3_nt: TGTGCCAGCAGCTCCGGACAGGGCCAAGCTTTCTTT
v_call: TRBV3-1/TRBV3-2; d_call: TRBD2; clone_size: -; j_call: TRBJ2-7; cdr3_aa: CASRPSQRDGEQYF; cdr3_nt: TGTGCCAGCAGGCCTTCCCAGCGGGATGGGGAGCAGTACTTC
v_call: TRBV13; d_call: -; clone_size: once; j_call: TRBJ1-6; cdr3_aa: CASRLAGGNSPLHF; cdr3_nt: TGTGCCAGCAGACTCGCGGGAGGCAATTCACCCCTCCACTTT
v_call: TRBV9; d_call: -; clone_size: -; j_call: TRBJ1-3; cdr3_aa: CASSVGSRAAGNTIYF; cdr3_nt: TGTGCCAGCAGCGTAGGGTCAAGGGCAGCCGGAAACACCATATATTTT
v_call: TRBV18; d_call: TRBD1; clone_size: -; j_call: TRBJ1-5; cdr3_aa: CASSQGRDRGGGQPQHF; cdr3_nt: TGTGCCAGCTCACAAGGCCGGGACAGGGGAGGGGGTCAGCCCCAGCATTTT
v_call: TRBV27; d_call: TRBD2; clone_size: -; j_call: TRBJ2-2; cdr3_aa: CASSLSWTSYVTGELFF; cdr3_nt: TGTGCCAGCAGTTTATCTTGGACTAGCTATGTGACCGGGGAGCTGTTTTTT
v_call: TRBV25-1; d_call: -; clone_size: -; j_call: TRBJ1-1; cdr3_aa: CASSEEWTEAFF; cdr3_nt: TGTGCCAGCAGTGAGGAGTGGACTGAAGCTTTCTTT
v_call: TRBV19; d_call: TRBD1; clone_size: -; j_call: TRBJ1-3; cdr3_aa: CASSRGTGNTIYF; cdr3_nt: TGTGCCTCCTCCAGGGGGACTGGAAACACCATATATTTT
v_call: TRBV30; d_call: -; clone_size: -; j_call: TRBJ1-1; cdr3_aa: CAWRWLPNTEAFF; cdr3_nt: TGTGCCTGGAGGTGGTTACCGAACACTGAAGCTTTCTTT
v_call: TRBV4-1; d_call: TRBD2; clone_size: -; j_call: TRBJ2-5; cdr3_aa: CASSQALAGKETQYF; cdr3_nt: TGCGCCAGCAGCCAAGCTCTAGCGGGTAAAGAGACCCAGTACTTC
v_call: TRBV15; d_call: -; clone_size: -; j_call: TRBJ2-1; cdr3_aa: CATSRGPAGTNEQFF; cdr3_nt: TGTGCCACCAGCAGGGGGCCCGCGGGGACCAATGAGCAGTTCTTC
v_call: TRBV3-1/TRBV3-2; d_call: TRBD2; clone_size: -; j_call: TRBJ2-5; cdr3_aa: CASSGLAGLETQYF; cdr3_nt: TGTGCCAGCAGCGGACTAGCGGGATTGGAGACCCAGTACTTC
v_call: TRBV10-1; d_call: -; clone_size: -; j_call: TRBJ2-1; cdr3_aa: CASSDVSGHYNEQFF; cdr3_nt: TGCGCCAGCAGTGATGTTTCGGGGCATTACAATGAGCAGTTCTTC
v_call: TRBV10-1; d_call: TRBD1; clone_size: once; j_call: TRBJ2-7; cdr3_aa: CASSDRGTGDHEQYF; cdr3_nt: TGCGCCAGCAGTGACAGGGGGACAGGAGACCACGAGCAGTACTTC
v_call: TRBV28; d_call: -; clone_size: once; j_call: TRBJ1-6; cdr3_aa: CASSFTYNSPLHF; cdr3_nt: TGTGCCAGCAGTTTCACGTATAATTCACCCCTCCACTTT